This T cell receptor beta chain was profiled in a study of response to subunit inactivated influenza vaccine (dated by TCRdb to the late 2010s). At the level of the whole study: Deep quantitative T cell receptor repertoire profiling was used in the study to track responses to a trivalent subunit inactivated influenza vaccine.

Library creation used RT-PCR. Sequenced using an Illumina HiSeq 2500. TCRdb cleaned the public reads at Q25 with fastp, built clones with MiXCR and kept in-frame beta chains. Each record represents a unique CDR3 protein, reported with the most common genes and DNA among its rows. The sample table shows about 620,000 distinct CDR3 sequences, and approximately 11% are seen once. The ten top clones hold 9.5% to 11% of the sample. General conclusions and limits of the study: The authors proposed that each seasonal influenza vaccination may bring in only a limited number of new T cells.

With respect to this clonotype: The target of this receptor is not known. No base-level quality is on record; no much larger clone is a single base apart.

The data were also submitted as part of a second study, on T cells expressing NK-cell markers. The second investigation adds: 5'RACE template switching, by which a universal primer site and unique molecular identifiers were added, was used to make TCR beta cDNA libraries. Eight or nine donors provided sorted CD3+CD56+NKG2C+, CD3+CD56+NKG2C- and CD3+CD56-NKG2C+ T-cell subsets, whose TCR beta-chain repertoires were profiled. Of the eight sequenced donors, seven were found to be HCMV-seropositive and one was found to be HCMV-seronegative. In several experiments an anti-gammadeltaTCR antibody was added to restrict sorting to alphabetaTCR-expressing T cells. In over 5 donors, the dominant CD3+CD56+NKG2C+ clonotypes were among the top 10 CD8+ clonotypes and accounted for roughly 1.0-7.5% of CD8+ T cells. Those dominant clonotypes were again the most abundant among CD3+CD56-NKG2C+ cells in several donors, at roughly 25-60.1%. Whether the expanded NKG2C-expressing T cell clones were specific for HCMV antigens was left unclear. All eight donors whose samples were sequenced were randomly selected healthy volunteers, three of them men and five women. A commercial ELISA kit detecting HCMV-specific IgG in serum was used to determine HCMV serostatus. Ficoll density gradient centrifugation was used to isolate peripheral blood mononuclear cells from blood. For more than five donors, bulk peripheral blood T-cell repertoires were also sequenced from unsorted PBMC. Priming for cDNA synthesis came from the TCR beta constant segment, and two successive PCR amplification steps followed. Sequencing of the libraries produced 2 x 150 bp reads on Illumina HiSeq 2000/2500, MiSeq or NextSeq. MIGEC was used to demultiplex reads and group the reads by UMI, and MiTCR was used to assemble and quantify clonotypes. To exclude erroneous sequences, only TCR cDNA sequences supported by at least two reads were retained. The tcR package was used for downstream repertoire analysis, with clonotypes matched between fractions based on CDR3 nucleotide sequence plus V segment. VDJmatch was used to annotate antigen specificity against VDJdb, with one amino acid substitution in CDR3 allowed.

Sequenced material: PBMCs from blood, taken on the day of vaccination. The receptor was derived from a man between 50 and 59 years old who received an inactivated influenza vaccine. Donor details come from another sample of the same person, matched by shared clones.

The sequence in DNA is TGCAGCGTTGAGCTAGCGGGAGGTACAGATACGCAGTATTTT. This is translated as CSVELAGGTDTQYF. The chain links TRBV29-1 with TRBJ2-3, and 11 junction bases match TRBD2. CDR1 SQVTM and CDR2 ANQGSEA are derived from the germline V gene. From the cysteine through the phenylalanine, the CDR3 covers 14 amino acids. The CDR3 DNA has 42 bases and is translated from base 1. V loses 3 bases at its end and J loses 3 bases; junction bases beyond the gene matches: 2.